These 3 T cell receptor beta chains were all obtained from the same sample, sequenced in a study of blood T cell repertoires in COVID-19. Sequencing was performed with immunoSEQ multiplex PCR; in TCRdb, only in-frame clones are kept and a portion is missing. The sample gives 300,000 or so clones, roughly 85% of which show up once; around 4.2% is in the top ten. The sequencing input was PBMCs or T cells enriched from blood (not recorded which). The receptor source for this set is a woman between 40 and 50 years old with acute COVID-19.

The chain uses TRBV14 and TRBJ2-3; 8 nucleotides match TRBD2. The CDR3 consists of 14 residues. Trimming removed 8 bases from V and 8 bases from J; junction bases left unmatched: 12. CDR1 and CDR2 from the germline V gene are SGHDN and FVKESK. CDR3 DNA sequence: TGTGCCAGCGGTTTTACCGGGGGGGGAGGTACGCAGTATTTT. This gives the protein CASGFTGGGGTQYF.

The rearrangement links TRBV6-2 or TRBV6-3 to TRBJ1-4; D gene uncertain. Trimming took 0 bases from V and 0 from J, leaving 5 bases between them. This CDR3 region has 15 residues. The germline CDR1 and CDR2 sequences are MNHEY and SVGEGT. The CDR3 sequence is CASSYSPATNEKLFF. The CDR3 DNA follows: TGTGCCAGCAGTTACTCTCCGGCAACTAATGAAAAACTGTTTTTT.

The chain uses TRBV7-3 and TRBJ2-3, with 9 nucleotides matching TRBD2. V gave up 5 bases and J gave up 3 bases; unmatched junction bases: 6. The CDR3 length is 15 residues. Germline values: CDR1 SGHTA, CDR2 FQGTGA. CDR3 region: CASSKGTSLTDTQYF. CDR3 in DNA: TGTGCCAGCAGCAAGGGGACTAGCCTGACAGATACGCAGTATTTT.